The 13 T cell receptor beta chains given below trace back to one sample, sequenced in a study of a mutant IDH1 vaccine in newly diagnosed glioma. This sample's time point: week 35, safety follow-up. One vaccine dose held 300 ug of mutant IDH1 20-mer peptide and came with topical imiquimod. Which antigens these TCRs recognize remains unknown. Profiling relied on immunoSEQ multiplex PCR, and the TCRdb table lists in-frame clones only, not all of them. The sample includes 60,000 or so clones, roughly 80% seen only once; the top ten take over 3.5%. The sample here was PBMCs, taken from a glioma patient whose treatment included an IDH1 peptide vaccine. The source of these receptors is a man aged 30 to 45 with glioma.

The CDR3 DNA reads as TGTGCCAGCAGTTTGGGACAGAAGTACGAGCAGTACTTC. This translates into CASSLGQKYEQYF. The chain couples TRBV27 to TRBJ2-7; 7 positions agree with TRBD1. The CDR3 runs 13 residues. CDR1 is MNHEY, CDR2 SMNVEV, per germline (reference sequence). Germline trimming cut 3 bases from V and 4 bases from J; bases unmatched to any gene: 3.

This rearrangement joins TRBV27 to TRBJ1-2, with D unresolved. The CDR3 spans 11 residues. Germline V gene lookup returns CDR1 MNHEY and CDR2 SMNVEV (reference sequence). The V end was cut by 5 bases, the J end by 10 bases, with 11 bases between. CDR3 nucleotide sequence: TGTGCCAGCAGTGAGGGAGTGACCTACACCTTC. It codes for CASSEGVTYTF.

The CDR3 protein is CASRRDFELMNTEAFF. For the CDR3, the DNA is TGTGCCAGCAGAAGGGACTTCGAATTAATGAACACTGAAGCTTTCTTT. The chain couples TRBV7-9 to TRBJ1-1, with a tentative D call TRBD1 (5 bases). V was pared by 6 bases and J by 0 bases, with 17 bases between. The CDR3 totals 16 residues. Germline assignment: CDR1 SEHNR and CDR2 FQNEAQ (reference sequence).

The chain uses TRBV29-1 and TRBJ1-5; 8 nucleotides align to TRBD1. This CDR3 region has 14 residues. The ends lost 6 bases at V and 0 bases at J; junction bases unmatched: 4. Germline V gene sequence: CDR1 SQVTM, CDR2 ANQGSEA. The CDR3 sequence is CSVTTGASNQPQHF. CDR3 DNA: TGCAGCGTAACGACAGGGGCTAGCAATCAGCCCCAGCATTTT.

This clone has just a few counts. The CDR3 nucleotides are TGTGCCAGCAGTCCCGACAGGGGAAGAGGAAACACCATATATTTT. Its protein is CASSPDRGRGNTIYF. The chain has TRBV14 and TRBJ1-3; 8 bases map to TRBD1. The junction had 8 bases not matched to a gene; V was cut back by 6 bases and J by 4 bases. This CDR3 is 15 amino acids long. In germline, CDR1 is SGHDN, CDR2 FVKESK.

The chain links TRBV7-9 to TRBJ2-7; D is possibly TRBD1 (6 bases). Germline V gives CDR1 SEHNR, CDR2 FQNEAQ (reference sequence). The CDR3 has 16 residues. V lost 0 bases, J lost 0 bases, and 12 bases lay in between. The CDR3 spells CASSLARGGASYEQYF. The CDR3 DNA is TGTGCCAGCAGCTTAGCCCGTGGGGGCGCCTCCTACGAGCAGTACTTC.

The J gene is TRBJ2-3, the V gene TRBV5-1, with D perhaps matching TRBD2 (5 bases). This CDR3 is 17 amino acids long. Germline V gives CDR1 SGHRS, CDR2 YFSETQ. The ends were cut back, 1 base at V and 1 base at J, with 16 bases in the middle. The CDR3 reads CASSLSPSAGRTDTQYF. The CDR3 coding sequence is TGCGCCAGCAGCTTGTCGCCGTCGGCGGGCCGCACAGATACGCAGTATTTT. The full variable domain, in which reference TRBV5-1 and TRBJ2-3 provide the parts outside the CDR3, is KAGVTQTPRYLIKTRGQQVTLSCSPISGHRSVSWYQQTPGQGLQFLFEYFSETQRNKGNFPGRFSGRQFSNSRSEMNVSTLELGDSALYLCASSLSPSAGRTDTQYFGPGTRLTVL.

This clone is a singleton in its sample. The V and J genes are TRBV19 and TRBJ2-7; TRBD2 might be the D (5 bases). V dropped 4 bases and J dropped 0 bases, with 22 bases sitting between them. The CDR3 covers 18 residues. Germline V lookup: CDR1 LNHDA, CDR2 SQIVND (reference sequence). The chain's CDR3 is CASSTEVGGPLHSYEQYF. The CDR3 coding sequence is TGTGCCAGTAGTACCGAAGTAGGAGGACCCCTCCACTCCTACGAGCAGTACTTC.

The rearrangement uses TRBV2 and TRBJ2-7; 7 nucleotides agree with TRBD1. The germline CDR1 and CDR2 sequences are SNHLY and FYNNEI. The CDR3 totals 18 residues. Trimming took 5 bases from V and 0 from J; bases not matched to a gene: 16. The DNA for the CDR3 is TGTGCCAGCAGTCACATTCGAGGGGGCTCGATCAGCTCCTACGAGCAGTACTTC. It is translated as CASSHIRGGSISSYEQYF.

The genes are TRBV4-1 and TRBJ2-7; 8 bases map to TRBD1. Germline CDR1 is MGHRA and CDR2 is YSYEKL. The CDR3 is 14 residues long. V was clipped by 4 bases and J by 2 bases; unmatched bases: 4. The DNA for the CDR3 is TGCGCCAGCAGCCGAGGACAGGGCACCTACGAGCAGTACTTC. This translates into CASSRGQGTYEQYF.

V is TRBV5-5 and J is TRBJ1-1; D possibly corresponds to TRBD1 (6 bases). The CDR3 runs to 16 residues. CDR1 and CDR2 (germline): SGHKS, YYEKEE (reference sequence). The V and J ends lost 0 bases and 0 bases respectively, with 12 bases between them. As DNA, the CDR3 is TGTGCCAGCAGCTTGGTTCCGGGACATATGAACACTGAAGCTTTCTTT. Protein: CASSLVPGHMNTEAFF.

The chain is built from TRBV5-1 and TRBJ2-3; no clear D. Germline V gene sequence: CDR1 SGHRS, CDR2 YFSETQ. The CDR3 length is 16 residues. Deletions cut 5 bases from V and 2 bases from J, with 18 bases between. Here the CDR3 reads CASRDNRGFITDTQYF. CDR3 DNA sequence: TGCGCCAGCAGAGACAATCGTGGATTTATCACAGATACGCAGTATTTT.

This chain links TRBV19 with TRBJ1-5, with D possibly being TRBD1 (5 bases). In germline, CDR1 is LNHDA, CDR2 SQIVND (reference sequence). The V end was cut by 7 bases, the J end by 0 bases, with 19 bases between. The CDR3 sequence is 17 residues long. The CDR3 reads CASTHPSGGSSNQPQHF. The CDR3, as DNA: TGTGCCAGTACTCACCCCTCGGGGGGAAGTAGCAATCAGCCCCAGCATTTT.